The clone carrying this T cell receptor beta chain was observed once. Its antigen remains unknown. Between the trimmed V and J ends, which lost 6 bases and 0 bases, there was a span of 18 bases. Germline CDR1 reads WNHNN; CDR2 reads SYGVQD (reference sequence). The CDR3 extends over 16 amino acids. The data are from a study of cytomegalovirus exposure and HLA in healthy donors. The PCR contained 60 Vbeta and 13 Jbeta primers. The table came from immunoSEQ multiplex PCR; TCRdb's copy has only in-frame clones and leaves some out. Here the sample spans 90,000 to 100,000 clones, roughly 80% being singletons. These donors, healthy bone marrow donors, were studied. General observations from the study: In a later analysis, a genetic analysis reported fewer productive-TCR N-insertions in an Asian-associated ancestry cluster than the cohort average. Presence/absence analyses supposed approximately even sequencing depth among donors. It was reported that TCR beta sequences correctly inferred the HLA-A and HLA-B alleles for most subjects.

Sequencing was performed on PBMCs. The chain combines TRBV10-1 with TRBJ2-7; D call uncertain. The TCR comes from a man aged 35-49 years in good health and CMV-seronegative. The CDR3: CASSSGSHTSSYEQYF. CDR3 coding DNA: TGCGCCAGCAGCTCAGGCAGTCATACGAGCTCCTACGAGCAGTACTTC.